A selection of T cell receptor beta chains follows, all from one sample in a study of neurological immune-mediated disorders. TCRdb analysed the 5' RACE reads with MiXCR anew, one entry per CDR3 protein. This table has about 59,000 distinct CDR3 sequences, around 24% appearing once. The sequenced sample was PBMCs. These receptors all stem from a man between 60 and 75 years old with HTLV-1-associated myelopathy (HAM/TSP). The CDR3 runs from the conserved cysteine through the conserved F or W. The order of the fields is D gene, clone size, J gene, V gene, CDR3 protein, CDR3 DNA. D genes are given only for firm matches. Expanded clones are given a class, and other clones once, few, many or no size at all.

d_gene: TRBD1; abundance: many; j_gene: TRBJ2-7; v_gene: TRBV5-1; CDR3aa: CASSFLGQAFDEQYF; CDR3nt: TGCGCCAGCAGCTTTCTCGGACAGGCTTTTGACGAGCAGTACTTC
d_gene: TRBD2; abundance: many; j_gene: TRBJ2-3; v_gene: TRBV5-1; CDR3aa: CASSPGLAGGSVGGNTQYF; CDR3nt: TGCGCCAGCAGCCCGGGACTAGCGGGAGGTTCGGTCGGTGGAAATACGCAGTATTTT
d_gene: TRBD1; abundance: many; j_gene: TRBJ2-4; v_gene: TRBV5-1; CDR3aa: CASSLSTGHIQYF; CDR3nt: TGCGCCAGCAGCCTGTCGACAGGGCACATTCAGTACTTC
d_gene: NA; abundance: many; j_gene: TRBJ2-3; v_gene: TRBV7-9; CDR3aa: CASSLGGIPGDTQYF; CDR3nt: TGTGCCAGCAGCTTAGGCGGGATCCCTGGGGATACGCAGTATTTT
d_gene: NA; abundance: medium-sized; j_gene: TRBJ2-5; v_gene: TRBV29-1; CDR3aa: CSVARERGETQYF; CDR3nt: TGCAGCGTTGCTCGGGAGAGGGGAGAGACCCAGTACTTC
d_gene: NA; abundance: NA; j_gene: TRBJ2-5; v_gene: TRBV20-1; CDR3aa: CSVHTHKETQYF; CDR3nt: TGCAGTGTCCACACTCACAAAGAGACCCAGTACTTC
d_gene: TRBD2; abundance: NA; j_gene: TRBJ2-1; v_gene: TRBV10-3; CDR3aa: CAISGTSSSYNEHFF; CDR3nt: TGTGCCATCAGTGGGACTAGTTCCTCCTACAATGAGCATTTCTTC
d_gene: TRBD1; abundance: many; j_gene: TRBJ2-7; v_gene: TRBV5-5; CDR3aa: CASSRQGRDEQYF; CDR3nt: TGTGCCAGCAGCCGACAGGGAAGAGACGAGCAGTACTTC
d_gene: TRBD2; abundance: many; j_gene: TRBJ2-7; v_gene: TRBV12-3/TRBV12-4; CDR3aa: CASSFRASGDYEQYF; CDR3nt: TGTGCCAGCAGTTTTCGGGCTAGCGGGGACTACGAGCAGTACTTC
d_gene: TRBD2; abundance: NA; j_gene: TRBJ2-7; v_gene: TRBV4-1; CDR3aa: CASSQGGLTYEQYF; CDR3nt: TGCGCCAGCAGCCAAGGGGGACTAACCTACGAGCAGTACTTC
d_gene: TRBD2; abundance: few; j_gene: TRBJ2-5; v_gene: TRBV5-5; CDR3aa: CASSPSSGGLETQYF; CDR3nt: TGTGCCAGCAGCCCCTCCTCGGGGGGACTAGAGACCCAGTACTTC
d_gene: NA; abundance: few; j_gene: TRBJ2-7; v_gene: TRBV7-7; CDR3aa: CASSLEASSYEQYF; CDR3nt: TGTGCTAGCAGCTTAGAGGCTAGCTCCTACGAGCAGTACTTC
d_gene: TRBD2; abundance: many; j_gene: TRBJ2-5; v_gene: TRBV29-1; CDR3aa: CSVGTSGSLGETQYF; CDR3nt: TGCAGCGTCGGGACTAGCGGGAGTCTCGGGGAGACCCAGTACTTC
d_gene: TRBD2; abundance: many; j_gene: TRBJ2-1; v_gene: TRBV7-3; CDR3aa: CASSLIGGRSYNEQFF; CDR3nt: TGTGCCAGCAGCTTAATCGGCGGGAGGTCCTACAATGAGCAGTTCTTC
d_gene: TRBD1; abundance: many; j_gene: TRBJ1-3; v_gene: TRBV5-6; CDR3aa: CASSLATRGSGNTIYF; CDR3nt: TGTGCCAGCAGCTTGGCCACCAGGGGGTCTGGAAACACCATATATTTT
d_gene: NA; abundance: NA; j_gene: TRBJ2-2; v_gene: TRBV5-1; CDR3aa: CASSSVAGVNTGELFF; CDR3nt: TGCGCCAGCAGCTCGGTGGCAGGGGTGAACACCGGGGAGCTGTTTTTT